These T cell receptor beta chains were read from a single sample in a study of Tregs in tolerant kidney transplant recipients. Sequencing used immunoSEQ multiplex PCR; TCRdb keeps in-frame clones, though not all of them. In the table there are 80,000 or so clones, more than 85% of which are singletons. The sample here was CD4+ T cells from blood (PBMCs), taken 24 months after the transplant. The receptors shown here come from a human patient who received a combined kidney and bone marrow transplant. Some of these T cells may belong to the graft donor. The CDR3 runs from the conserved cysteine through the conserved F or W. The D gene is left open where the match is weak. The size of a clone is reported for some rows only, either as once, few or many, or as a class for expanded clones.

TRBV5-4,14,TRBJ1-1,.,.,TGTGCCAGCAGCCCAAAAGCCATGAACACTGAAGCTTTCTTT,CASSPKAMNTEAFF
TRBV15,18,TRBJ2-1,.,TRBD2,TGTGCCACCAGCAGAGCCCCGAGTAGACTAGCGGATTACAATGAGCAGTTCTTC,CATSRAPSRLADYNEQFF
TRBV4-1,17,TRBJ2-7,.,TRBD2,TGCGCCAGCAGCCAACGGACTAGCGGGAGGGTAAGGTACGAGCAGTACTTC,CASSQRTSGRVRYEQYF
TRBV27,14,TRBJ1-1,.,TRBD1,TGTGCCAGCAGTAAGAACAGGGGGAACACTGAAGCTTTCTTT,CASSKNRGNTEAFF
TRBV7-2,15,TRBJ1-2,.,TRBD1,TGTGCCAGCAGCCATCCGGGGGACAGCTTCTATGGCTACACCTTC,CASSHPGDSFYGYTF
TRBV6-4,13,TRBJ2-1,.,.,TGTGCCAGCAGTGAGGAGGCGGGCGGTGAGCAGTTCTTC,CASSEEAGGEQFF
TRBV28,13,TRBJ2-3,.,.,TGTGCCAGCAGACTACAGGGATCAGATACGCAGTATTTT,CASRLQGSDTQYF
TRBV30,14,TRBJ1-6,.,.,TGTGCCTGGAGTGAGGGACACGATAATTCACCCCTCCACTTT,CAWSEGHDNSPLHF
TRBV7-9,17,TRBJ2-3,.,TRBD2,TGTGCCAGCAGCTTAGGTCTAGCGGGGGGCCGTGGAGATACGCAGTATTTT,CASSLGLAGGRGDTQYF
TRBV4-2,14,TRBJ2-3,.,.,TGTGCCAGCAGCCAAGTGACTAGTTCAGATACGCAGTATTTT,CASSQVTSSDTQYF
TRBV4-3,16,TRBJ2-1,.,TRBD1,TGCGCCAGCAGCCAATTGAGACAGGGGTCCTACAATGAGCAGTTCTTC,CASSQLRQGSYNEQFF
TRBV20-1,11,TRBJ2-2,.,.,TGCAGTGCTAGGAGGACCGGGGAGCTGTTTTTT,CSARRTGELFF
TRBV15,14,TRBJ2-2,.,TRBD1,TGTGCCACCAGGCCGACAGGGGCGCGCGGGGAGCTGTTTTTT,CATRPTGARGELFF
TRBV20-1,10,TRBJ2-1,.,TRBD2,TGCACTAGCGGGACGGATGAGCAGTTCTTC,CTSGTDEQFF
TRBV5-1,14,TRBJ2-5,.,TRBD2,TGCGCCAGCACCGGGGGGGGCCTCCGGGAGACCCAGTACTTC,CASTGGGLRETQYF
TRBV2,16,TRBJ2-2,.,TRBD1,TGTGCCAGCAGTGACGCCGGGACAGTGAACACCGGGGAGCTGTTTTTT,CASSDAGTVNTGELFF
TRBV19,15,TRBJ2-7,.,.,TGTGCCAGTAGTACCTCAGCGACAGGAAACTACGAGCAGTACTTC,CASSTSATGNYEQYF
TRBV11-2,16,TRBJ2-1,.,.,TGTGCCAGCAGCTGGCCGGGTCAGGGGGGCTACAATGAGCAGTTCTTC,CASSWPGQGGYNEQFF
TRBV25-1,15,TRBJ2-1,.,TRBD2,TGTGCCAGCAGTGAATTTAGCGGGGGTCTATATGAGCAGTTCTTC,CASSEFSGGLYEQFF
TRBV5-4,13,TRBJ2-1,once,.,TGTGCCAGCGGCATGGGGCCCCTGGATGAGCAGTTCTTC,CASGMGPLDEQFF
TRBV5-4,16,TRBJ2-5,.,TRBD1,TGTGCCAGCAGCTCGCTTTCGCCGGGACAGGGACCCCCCCAGTACTTC,CASSSLSPGQGPPQYF
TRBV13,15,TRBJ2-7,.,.,TGTGCCAGGCCCGGGGGGCGGGCAGATTCCTACGAGCAGTACTTC,CARPGGRADSYEQYF
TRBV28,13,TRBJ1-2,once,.,TGTGCCAGCAGTCCGCGAGGACAGATTGGCTACACCTTC,CASSPRGQIGYTF
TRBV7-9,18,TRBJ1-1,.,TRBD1,TGTGCCAGCAGCCCGGGACAGGGACCAATAGTGGCGAACACTGAAGCTTTCTTT,CASSPGQGPIVANTEAFF
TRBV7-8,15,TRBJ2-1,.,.,TGTGCCAGCAGCTTATTAAGCGGGCCCTACAATGAGCAGTTCTTC,CASSLLSGPYNEQFF
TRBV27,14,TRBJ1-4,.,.,TGTGCCAGCAGGGGAACAGGCGTTAATGAAAAACTGTTTTTT,CASRGTGVNEKLFF
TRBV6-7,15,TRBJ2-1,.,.,TGTGCCAGCAGTCCCTGGGGGAGACAGGACAATGAGCAGTTCTTC,CASSPWGRQDNEQFF
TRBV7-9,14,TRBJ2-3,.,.,TGTGCCAGCAGCCCTGGGACTTCCGGCGATACGCAGTATTTT,CASSPGTSGDTQYF
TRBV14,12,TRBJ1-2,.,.,TGTGCCAGCAGCCAAGTCCAGGATGGCTACACCTTC,CASSQVQDGYTF
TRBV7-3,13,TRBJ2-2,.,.,TGTGCCAGCTCCGGGAGCAGCACCGGGGAGCTGTTTTTT,CASSGSSTGELFF
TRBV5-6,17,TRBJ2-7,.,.,TGTGCCAGCAGCTTGGGTCAGGGTGGGTATCTTGGATACGAGCAGTACTTC,CASSLGQGGYLGYEQYF
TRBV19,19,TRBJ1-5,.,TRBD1,TGTGCCAGTGAATTCACCGGGACAGGGGGCTGGTTAGGCAATCAGCCCCAGCATTTT,CASEFTGTGGWLGNQPQHF
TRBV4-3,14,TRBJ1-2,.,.,TGCGCCAGCAGCCAAGGGAGTTCTAACTATGGCTACACCTTC,CASSQGSSNYGYTF
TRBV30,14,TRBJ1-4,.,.,TGTGCCTGGAGTTTGCTCAAGCAAAATGAAAAACTGTTTTTT,CAWSLLKQNEKLFF
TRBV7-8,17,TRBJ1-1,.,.,TGTGCCAGCAGCTTATTGGGCAGGGGCCTTCCCCCCACTGAAGCTTTCTTT,CASSLLGRGLPPTEAFF
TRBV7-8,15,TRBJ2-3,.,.,TGTGCCAGCAGCTTAGCGGGGGGGCCGACAGATACGCAGTATTTT,CASSLAGGPTDTQYF
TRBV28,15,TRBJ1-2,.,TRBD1,TGTGCCACGATGCGCCCCGGGACAGGGGGTGATGGCTACACCTTC,CATMRPGTGGDGYTF
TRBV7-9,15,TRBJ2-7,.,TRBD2,TGTGCCAGCAGCCCCCGGCGGGGGGCGGGTTACGAGCAGTACTTC,CASSPRRGAGYEQYF
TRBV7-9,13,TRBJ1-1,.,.,TGTGCCAGCAGCAGATCCGGTTCATATTCAGCTTTCTTT,CASSRSGSYSAFF
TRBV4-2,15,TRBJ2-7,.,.,TGTGCCAGCAGCCGATCGACTGACGGAGACTACGAGCAGTACTTC,CASSRSTDGDYEQYF
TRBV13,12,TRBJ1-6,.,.,TGTGCCAGCAGCTTTTCGGGTTCACCCCTCCACTTT,CASSFSGSPLHF
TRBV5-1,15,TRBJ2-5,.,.,TGCGCCAGCAGCTTGGAATTTACTCGAACTCGGACCCAGTACTTC,CASSLEFTRTRTQYF
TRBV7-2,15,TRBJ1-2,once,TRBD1,TGTGCCAGCAGCCCAATGGACAGGGTTCCTTATGGCTACACCTTC,CASSPMDRVPYGYTF
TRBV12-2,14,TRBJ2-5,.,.,TGTGCAAGTCGCTTAGGGTTACCGGAAGAGACCCAGTACTTC,CASRLGLPEETQYF
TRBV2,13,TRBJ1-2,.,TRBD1,TGTGCCAGCAGTATACAGGGGTTGGGTGGCTACCCCTTC,CASSIQGLGGYPF
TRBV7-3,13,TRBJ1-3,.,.,TGTGCCAGCAGTCTAGGCTCTGGAAACACCATATATTTT,CASSLGSGNTIYF
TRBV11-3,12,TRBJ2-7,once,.,TGTGCCAGCAGCTTTCTAACCTACGAGCAGTACTTC,CASSFLTYEQYF
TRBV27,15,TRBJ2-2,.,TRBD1,TGTGCCAGCAGAAAAGGGGACAGGGCTATCGGGGAGCTGTTTTTT,CASRKGDRAIGELFF
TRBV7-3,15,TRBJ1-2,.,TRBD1,TGTGCCAGCAGTCTTCCCCGGGACAGTGTTGTCGGCTACACCTTC,CASSLPRDSVVGYTF
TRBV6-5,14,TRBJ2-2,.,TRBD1,TGTGCCAGTCGCGGGACAGGGTTGCCCGGGGAGCTGTTTTTT,CASRGTGLPGELFF
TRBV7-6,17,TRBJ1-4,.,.,TGTGCCAGCAGCTTAGCTCAACCAGTAGAGGAGGATGAAAAACTGTTTTTT,CASSLAQPVEEDEKLFF
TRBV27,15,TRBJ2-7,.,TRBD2,TGTGCCAGCAGTCCAATACGCGGGAGGACCTACGAGCAGTACTTC,CASSPIRGRTYEQYF
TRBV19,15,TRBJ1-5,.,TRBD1,TGTGCCAGTGAGGGGACAGGGTTTGGCAATCAGCCCCAGCATTTT,CASEGTGFGNQPQHF